In its sample, the clone carrying this T cell receptor (beta chain) was seen a few times. TCRdb re-called the RACE reads through MiXCR, storing one row per CDR3 protein. The profile covers over 100,000 distinct CDR3 sequences, with 11% appearing a single time and 2% to 2.5% taken by the ten largest. The entry originates in a study of human T cells and chemical hapten exposure. Study background: All patients underwent weekly scalp dosing with diphenylcyclopropenone for the full approximately 23-week study.

As for time point: patch test 3, about 24 weeks after DPC sensitization. The treatment is: therapeutic diphenylcyclopropenone sensitization with weekly scalp DPC. This clonotype was sampled from a woman between 50 and 59 years old with alopecia areata. Some clones in this sample may be carry-over from other donors' samples. The sequencing used whole blood, collected in connection with sensitization to the hapten diphenylcyclopropenone (DPC).

The CDR3 loop is CASSGRASGGNEQFF. The CDR3 DNA sequence: TGTGCCAGCAGTGGGAGAGCTAGCGGGGGAAATGAGCAGTTCTTC. The chain couples TRBV2 to TRBJ2-1; 10 nucleotides match TRBD2. Germline V CDR1 and CDR2: SNHLY, FYNNEI. The CDR3 contains 15 residues. Germline trimming cut 4 bases from V and 7 bases from J; bases unmatched to any gene: 7.